This T cell receptor beta chain was obtained from a study of T cell responses to AZD1222 COVID-19 vaccine. General study results and limits: Close to half of all spike-specific TCRs reportedly target regions of the variants that are unmutated. Baseline seropositivity occurred in only 5 to 7 AZD1222 recipients.

Germline V CDR1 and CDR2: MNHEY, SVGEGT. V was shortened by 6 bases and J by 0 bases, with 9 bases between the two germline ends. The CDR3 totals 14 residues. Libraries were prepared by immunoSEQ multiplex PCR; TCRdb keeps only in-frame clonotypes and omits some of them. Here the sample spans around 70,000 clones, about 88% being singletons. On this clone itself: Its cognate antigen is unknown.

The chain has TRBV6-2 or TRBV6-3 and TRBJ2-4, with unresolved D. Here the sequenced sample was peripheral blood, taken on day 0 of AZD1222 vaccination. This clonotype was sampled from an adult in good health. CDR3 in DNA: TGTGCCAGCAGCCAAGCGAGAGCCAAAAACATTCAGTACTTC. It translates to CASSQARAKNIQYF.